This record covers a single T cell receptor (beta chain). The antigen remains unidentified. V was clipped by 3 bases and J by 5 bases; unmatched bases: 1. Germline V gives CDR1 KGHSH, CDR2 LQKENI. This CDR3 has 14 amino acids. The data stem from a study of cytomegalovirus exposure and HLA in healthy donors. Study results and limitations: Roughly even sequencing depth across donors was the assumption behind the presence/absence analyses. Earlier findings revealed that most TCR beta V segments proved productive either about 87% or about 30% of the time.

60 Vbeta and 13 Jbeta primers were used in PCR. Some clones are missing from TCRdb's copy, which holds only in-frame ones; the method was immunoSEQ multiplex PCR. The table records some 80,000 clones, around 76% of them present only once. This chain links TRBV18 with TRBJ2-2; 9 bases are a match to TRBD1. This receptor was taken from a man aged 40-50 years in good health and CMV-seronegative. The sample comprised PBMCs. The CDR3 here is CASSPGTGTGELFF. The CDR3 region has the DNA TGTGCCAGCTCACCCGGGACAGGGACCGGGGAGCTGTTTTTT.